The present TCR beta chain was sequenced within a study of T cells in Graves' hyperthyroidism and ophthalmopathy. Uncontrolled infection, other autoimmune disease, pregnancy and lactation each barred patients from inclusion. This clonotype came up many times. RNA transcripts gave rise to amplified TCR beta CDR3 regions. Using the HTBI primer set, a first-round RT-PCR was run on the TCR CDR3. MiXCR, run by TCRdb on the multiplex PCR reads, gives a single entry per CDR3 protein. This sample has a few hundred thousand distinct CDR3 sequences, with under 20% found just once. CDR1 is SGHRS and CDR2 is YFSETQ in the germline V gene. V was clipped by 4 bases and J by 6 bases, with 10 bases between them. The CDR3 is 12 amino acids.

The chain uses TRBV5-1 and TRBJ1-1, with D possibly matching TRBD1 (5 bases). Sequencing was carried out using blood. The sequence was obtained from a woman between 18 and 29 years old with Graves' ophthalmopathy. The DNA for the CDR3 is TGCGCCAGCAGCGCCAGGGAGGCTGAAGCTTTCTTT. This sequence encodes CASSAREAEAFF.